The 13 T cell receptor beta chains given below trace back to one sample, sequenced in a study of cytotoxic CD8 clonotypes in ibrutinib-treated CLL. Sequencing used immunoSEQ multiplex PCR; TCRdb keeps in-frame clones, though not all of them. The table includes about 140,000 clones, 76% detected once. Sequencing was performed on PBMCs, taken after 24 months of ibrutinib treatment. Receptors were obtained from a human donor with chronic lymphocytic leukemia.

CDR3 DNA sequence: TGTGCCAGCAGCCCCCTTAGCGGGAGTGGGACCGGGGAGCTGTTTTTT. Protein sequence: CASSPLSGSGTGELFF. The V and J genes are TRBV7-9 and TRBJ2-2; 9 positions match TRBD2. V dropped 5 bases and J dropped 5; count of bases not matched to a gene: 9. The germline CDR1 and CDR2 sequences are SEHNR and FQNEAQ (reference sequence). The CDR3 has 16 residues.

This chain uses TRBV19 with TRBJ1-1; no reliable D call. CDR3 length: 11 amino acids. From germline, CDR1 is LNHDA and CDR2 SQIVND (reference sequence). With 5 bases removed from V and 7 bases from J, the gap between germline ends came to 8 bases. The CDR3 DNA sequence: TGTGCCAGTAGTCCTGGGATTGAAGCTTTCTTT. It translates to CASSPGIEAFF.

This clone turned up a few times. The V call is TRBV19, the J call TRBJ1-3, with no clear D. CDR1 and CDR2 (germline): LNHDA, SQIVND (reference sequence). The V end was cut by 3 bases, the J end by 4 bases, with 1 base between. The CDR3 length is 11 residues. CDR3 amino acids: CASSIGNTIYF. The CDR3 coding sequence is TGTGCCAGTAGTATCGGAAACACCATATATTTT.

The chain employs TRBV11-3 and TRBJ2-3; D is undetermined. The CDR3 has 13 amino acids. CDR1 and CDR2 (germline): SGHNT, YENEEA. The V end lost 5 bases, the J end lost 4 bases, and 10 bases lay between the germline ends. The CDR3 spells CASSPRFPDTQYF. CDR3 bases: TGTGCCAGCAGCCCGCGATTCCCAGATACGCAGTATTTT.

The chain combines TRBV6-1 with TRBJ2-2; 7 bases match TRBD2. CDR1 is MNHNS and CDR2 is SASEGT in the germline V gene. V lost 4 bases to trimming and J lost 3 bases; unmatched junction nucleotides: 8. The CDR3 length is 16 residues. CDR3 bases: TGTGCCAGCAGTGGCCTCGGGGGGTTTCACACCGGGGAGCTGTTTTTT. It encodes CASSGLGGFHTGELFF.

This clone was seen only a few times. V gene TRBV18 combines with J gene TRBJ2-1, with D unresolved. Germline CDR1 reads KGHSH; CDR2 reads LQKENI. Trimming took off 3 bases at V and 7 bases at J, with 10 bases between the two ends. CDR3 length equals 13 residues. CDR3 sequence (DNA): TGTGCCAGCTCACCCCTCGGGCCAAATGAGCAGTTCTTC. It is translated as CASSPLGPNEQFF.

V usage is TRBV28 and J usage is TRBJ2-5; D is possibly TRBD2 (5 bases). Germline V gene sequence: CDR1 MDHEN, CDR2 SYDVKM. V shed 5 bases and J shed 4 bases, with 17 bases lying between them. This CDR3 is 15 amino acids long. In DNA, the CDR3 is TGTGCCAGCAGTCCCCGGGAAGGCGCCCGAGAGACCCAGTACTTC. As protein: CASSPREGARETQYF.

This clone was recorded a few times. J is TRBJ2-4 and V is TRBV4-1; possible D gene TRBD2, 5 bases. V was clipped by 3 bases and J by 9 bases, with 15 bases between them. Germline V lookup: CDR1 MGHRA, CDR2 YSYEKL. The CDR3 loop spans 14 amino acids. As DNA, the CDR3 is TGCGCCAGCAGCCAGGGCGACCACGCGGGCATTCAGTACTTC. Amino acids: CASSQGDHAGIQYF.

The chain combines TRBV6-1 with TRBJ1-4; TRBD1 might be the D (5 bases). V lost 6 bases and J 8 bases, leaving 16 bases between the germline ends. Germline lookup yields CDR1 MNHNS and CDR2 SASEGT. The CDR3 spans 14 residues. In DNA form, the CDR3 reads TGTGCCAGCAGACCGGGCCCCGGGGGGGAAAAACTGTTTTTT. As protein: CASRPGPGGEKLFF.

This clone showed up just once. The V gene is TRBV6-1, the J gene TRBJ2-2; the match to TRBD1 covers 8 bases. The CDR3 covers 14 residues. Germline loops: CDR1 MNHNS, CDR2 SASEGT. V lost 6 bases and J lost 2; bases outside the gene matches: 2. The CDR3 spells CASSGTGNTGELFF. CDR3 sequence (DNA): TGTGCCAGCAGCGGGACAGGAAACACCGGGGAGCTGTTTTTT.

The V call is TRBV18, the J call TRBJ2-5; D unresolved. There are 13 residues in the CDR3. V shed 4 bases and J shed 2 bases, with 8 bases lying between them. Germline V gives CDR1 KGHSH, CDR2 LQKENI. CDR3 in amino acids: CASSRQTQETQYF. The CDR3, as DNA: TGTGCCAGCTCACGCCAGACTCAAGAGACCCAGTACTTC.

The chain carries TRBV7-9 and TRBJ1-2; D is ambiguous. CDR1 is SEHNR and CDR2 is FQNEAQ in the germline V gene (reference sequence). The CDR3 contains 12 residues. Trimming took off 5 bases at V and 7 bases at J, with 11 bases between the two ends. The CDR3 coding sequence is TGTGCCAGCAGCCCCCAAGGTATTGGCTACACCTTC. Amino acid sequence: CASSPQGIGYTF. Full variable domain (outside the CDR3, taken from reference TRBV7-9 and TRBJ1-2): DTGVSQNPRHKITKRGQNVTFRCDPISEHNRLYWYRQTLGQGPEFLTYFQNEAQLEKSRLLSDRFSAERPKGSFSTLEIQRTEQGDSAMYLCASSPQGIGYTFGSGTRLTVV.

This clone was seen a single time. The CDR3 sequence: CATDSGTRSYNEQFF. In DNA form, the CDR3 reads TGTGCCACCGATAGCGGGACGCGCTCCTACAATGAGCAGTTCTTC. The chain joins TRBV10-3 to TRBJ2-1; 8 nucleotides match TRBD2. This CDR3 has 15 amino acids. Trimming took 10 bases from V and 0 from J; bases not matched to a gene: 8. Germline V gene sequence: CDR1 ENHRY, CDR2 SYGVKD.